Listed here is a single TCR beta chain. This entry is derived from a study of cytomegalovirus exposure and HLA in healthy donors. This PCR relied on a set of 60 Vbeta primers and 13 Jbeta primers. Clones were read by immunoSEQ multiplex PCR, and TCRdb kept only the in-frame ones, dropping some. This sample has about 69,000 clones, with 60% to 75% found just once. The sample consisted of PBMCs. The receptor comes from a woman aged 55-70 years in good health and CMV-seropositive.

The CDR3 loop reads CASSLDLLARETQYF. The CDR3 DNA reads TGTGCCAGCAGCTTAGATCTCCTAGCGAGGGAGACCCAGTACTTC. The chain couples TRBV11-2 to TRBJ2-5; the D gene is possibly TRBD2 (6 bases). CDR1 is SGHAT, CDR2 FQNNGV, per germline. V was cut by 0 bases and J by 5 bases, with 13 bases left in between. The CDR3 has 15 amino acids.